This entry lists 27 T cell receptor beta chains sequenced from one sample in a study of vaccination and CD4 T cells after COVID-19. Cultured CD4+ T cell DNA was sequenced using the Oncomine TCR Beta short-read assay. TCRdb re-analysed the PCR reads in MiXCR, keeping a single row per CDR3 protein. The profile shows about 10,000 distinct CDR3 sequences, approximately 64% of them singletons. The treatment here: approximately 9-day PBMC culture with coronavirus spike peptide pools or control peptides (ViraFEST assay). Their target antigens are unknown. The sample was CD4+ T cells from blood, cultured in vitro. The receptor set was obtained from a human donor who had recovered from COVID-19.

This clonotype was seen only a few times. This rearrangement joins TRBV20-1 to TRBJ1-2; D may be TRBD1 (5 bases). The germline gives CDR1 DFQATT, CDR2 SNEGSKA (reference sequence). V shed 3 bases and J shed 8 bases, with 13 bases lying between them. The CDR3 runs to 12 residues. CDR3 protein: CSASPQGGGYTF. The CDR3, as DNA: TGCAGTGCTAGTCCCCAGGGCGGGGGCTACACCTTC.

This rearrangement joins TRBV6-2 or TRBV6-3 to TRBJ2-2, with D possibly TRBD2 on 5 matching bases. The CDR3 sequence is 17 residues long. V lost 3 bases and J lost 3, with 17 bases in between. The germline V gene encodes CDR1 MNHEY and CDR2 SVGEGT. CDR3 loop: CASSYGQRYGDTGELFF. The CDR3 DNA reads TGTGCCAGCAGTTATGGGCAGCGGTATGGGGACACCGGGGAGCTGTTTTTT.

This sequence joins TRBV20-1 and TRBJ1-1, with a tentative D call TRBD1 (5 bases). CDR1 and CDR2 (germline): DFQATT, SNEGSKA (reference sequence). The CDR3 totals 12 residues. The V end was cut by 3 bases, the J end by 4 bases, with 9 bases between. The CDR3 DNA sequence: TGCAGTGCTAGGGGACGGGGCACTGAAGCTTTCTTT. It codes for CSARGRGTEAFF.

The J gene is TRBJ2-7, the V gene TRBV15; D remains ambiguous. V was cut by 5 bases and J by 9 bases, with 11 bases left in between. The CDR3 extends over 11 amino acids. Germline V gene lookup returns CDR1 LNHNV and CDR2 YYDKDF (reference sequence). CDR3: CATSSYRGQYF. The CDR3 DNA is TGTGCCACCAGCTCGTACCGCGGGCAGTACTTC. Filled out from reference TRBV15 and TRBJ2-7, the complete variable domain reads DAMVIQNPRYQVTQFGKPVTLSCSQTLNHNVMYWYQQKSSQAPKLLFHYYDKDFNNEADTPDNFQSRRPNTSFCFLDIRSPGLGDTAMYLCATSSYRGQYFGPGTRLTVT.

The chain links TRBV9 to TRBJ2-7; tentatively, D is TRBD1 or TRBD2 (5 bases each). This CDR3 is built from 17 residues. CDR1 is SGDLS, CDR2 YYNGEE, per germline. Between the trimmed V and J ends, which lost 4 bases and 0 bases, there was a span of 20 bases. Written as DNA, the CDR3 is TGTGCCAGCAGCTCACGTGACGGGACGGGGAGCTCCTACGAGCAGTACTTC. This sequence encodes CASSSRDGTGSSYEQYF.

This clonotype occurred once. The V and J genes are TRBV4-2 and TRBJ1-1; TRBD1 might be the D (5 bases). This CDR3 region has 17 residues. The V and J ends lost 0 bases and 5 bases respectively, with 19 bases between them. Germline V lookup: CDR1 LGHNA, CDR2 YNFKEQ. The CDR3 DNA is TGTGCCAGCAGCCAAGATCCGGGGGGATCGGGAGGAACTGAAGCTTTCTTT. Protein sequence: CASSQDPGGSGGTEAFF.

The CDR3: CSAKGTGPYEQYF. The CDR3 nucleotides read TGCAGTGCTAAAGGGACAGGGCCCTACGAGCAGTACTTC. V gene TRBV20-1 combines with J gene TRBJ2-7; 9 bases fit TRBD1. Germline V gene sequence: CDR1 DFQATT, CDR2 SNEGSKA (reference sequence). This CDR3 has 13 amino acids. Losses at the gene ends were 4 bases for V and 2 bases for J; bases not matched to a gene: 3.

A remark on this clonotype: A junction boundary mismatches the germline segment, possibly from a read error. DNA for the CDR3: TGTGCCAGCAGTTACCCTGTGACAGGGAGAGGGAATCAGCCCCAGCATTTT. Amino acid sequence: CASSYPVTGRGNQPQHF. The chain couples TRBV10-3 to TRBJ1-5; TRBD1 aligns across 7 bases. This CDR3 has 17 amino acids. Germline loops: CDR1 ENHRY, CDR2 SYGVKD.

The table lists this clonotype with a few counts. The chain joins TRBV6-2 or TRBV6-3 to TRBJ1-1; D not certain. Germline CDR1 and CDR2: MNHEY and SVGEGT. The CDR3 length is 13 residues. Trimming pared 0 bases from V and 4 bases from J, leaving 6 bases between. This chain's CDR3 is CASSYSPSTEAFF. DNA for the CDR3: TGTGCCAGCAGTTACTCCCCCAGCACTGAAGCTTTCTTT.

The DNA for the CDR3 is TGTGCCAGCAGTTTAATTCGGGGGAGAGGGAATGAGCAGTTCTTC. It codes for CASSLIRGRGNEQFF. The gene calls are TRBV27 and TRBJ2-1, with D possibly matching TRBD2 (6 bases). The CDR3 totals 15 residues. Germline CDR1 is MNHEY and CDR2 is SMNVEV (reference sequence). V lost 2 bases to trimming and J lost 7 bases, with 15 bases between them.

This rearrangement joins TRBV15 to TRBJ2-5, with 8 bases aligning to TRBD2. The CDR3 loop spans 21 amino acids. With V trimmed by 0 bases and J by 1 base, 19 bases remained unmatched. CDR1 and CDR2 (germline): LNHNV, YYDKDF (reference sequence). In DNA form, the CDR3 reads TGTGCCACCAGCAGAGATTCACTCGTAAGCGGGAGAAGGGGATCCCAAGAGACCCAGTACTTC. It codes for CATSRDSLVSGRRGSQETQYF.

V usage is TRBV5-3 and J usage is TRBJ1-1; TRBD1 aligns across 8 bases. TRBV5-3 is an open reading frame, and its role is uncertain. The J segment lost 4 bases and the V segment lost 9 bases, leaving 26 bases of the junction unmatched. The CDR3 loop spans 19 amino acids. DNA of the CDR3: TGTGCCACCCAGCTTGGTACGCGTGCAGGGGGCAATGTTAGCACTGAAGCTTTCTTT. Its protein product is CATQLGTRAGGNVSTEAFF.

This clonotype was seen once. The chain carries TRBV7-2 and TRBJ2-3; D uncertain. Germline V lookup: CDR1 SGHTA, CDR2 FQGNSA. With 5 bases removed from V and 3 bases from J, the gap between germline ends came to 12 bases. The CDR3 spans 14 residues. CDR3: CASSPRAVTDTQYF. The CDR3 DNA follows: TGTGCCAGCAGCCCCCGAGCAGTTACAGATACGCAGTATTTT.

The CDR3 coding sequence is TGTGCCAGTAGTATAGTTAGTAGAGGACAGGGCAACTATGGCTACACCTTC. It specifies CASSIVSRGQGNYGYTF. The chain is built from TRBV19 and TRBJ1-2, with TRBD1 matching 8 bases. After removal of 1 base from V and 2 bases from J, the junction contained 9 bases not matched to a gene. There are 17 residues in the CDR3. CDR1 is LNHDA, CDR2 SQIVND, per germline (reference sequence).

The chain joins TRBV6-2 or TRBV6-3 to TRBJ2-1, with D tentatively TRBD2 (5 bases). There are 14 residues in the CDR3. Trimming shortened V by 0 bases and J by 13 bases, and 16 bases separated the two germline ends. Germline V gives CDR1 MNHEY, CDR2 SVGEGT. The CDR3 sequence is CASSYSGSGLAQFF. CDR3 nucleotides: TGTGCCAGCAGTTACTCGGGAAGCGGACTGGCCCAGTTCTTC.

This chain joins TRBV19 and TRBJ2-7; D is unclear. Germline values: CDR1 LNHDA, CDR2 SQIVND (reference sequence). The CDR3 loop spans 13 amino acids. V lost 5 bases, J lost 6 bases, and 14 bases lay in between. CDR3 in amino acids: CASSPRSVGEQYF. CDR3 DNA: TGTGCCAGTAGTCCCCGATCGGTGGGCGAGCAGTACTTC. The full variable domain, completed using reference TRBV19 and TRBJ2-7, is DGGITQSPKYLFRKEGQNVTLSCEQNLNHDAMYWYRQDPGQGLRLIYYSQIVNDFQKGDIAEGYSVSREKKESFPLTVTSAQKNPTAFYLCASSPRSVGEQYFGPGTRLTVT.

V gene TRBV20-1 combines with J gene TRBJ1-5; D possibly corresponds to TRBD1 (5 bases). The CDR3 is made up of 13 amino acids. In germline, CDR1 is DFQATT, CDR2 SNEGSKA (reference sequence). V was pared by 6 bases and J by 6 bases, with 15 bases between. CDR3 loop: CSAIKRGTQPQHF. The CDR3 region has the DNA TGCAGTGCCATTAAAAGGGGAACTCAGCCCCAGCATTTT.

J is TRBJ1-5 and V is TRBV10-3, with 8 bases matching TRBD1. The germline V gene encodes CDR1 ENHRY and CDR2 SYGVKD. J was trimmed by 3 bases and V by 2 bases; bases with no gene match: 6. The CDR3 has 16 amino acids. CDR3 loop: CAISEPGQGYNQPQHF. CDR3 DNA sequence: TGTGCCATCAGTGAGCCAGGACAGGGATACAATCAGCCCCAGCATTTT.

The rearrangement joins TRBV5-5 to TRBJ1-6, with D possibly TRBD1 on 5 matching bases. The ends were cut back, 3 bases at V and 7 bases at J, with 11 bases in the middle. The CDR3 is made up of 14 amino acids. The germline gives CDR1 SGHKS, CDR2 YYEKEE (reference sequence). CDR3 region: CASSSEGSNSPLHF. The CDR3 DNA follows: TGTGCCAGCAGCTCTGAGGGGTCGAATTCACCCCTCCACTTT.

This rearrangement joins TRBV7-6 to TRBJ2-5; D may correspond to TRBD1 or TRBD2 (5 bases each). V lost 5 bases and J 5 bases, leaving 21 bases between the germline ends. This CDR3 has 16 amino acids. The germline V gene encodes CDR1 SGHVS and CDR2 FNYEAQ. The CDR3 protein is CASSPTPPTGTETQYF. For the CDR3, the DNA is TGTGCCAGCAGCCCCACCCCCCCCACGGGGACGGAGACCCAGTACTTC.

J is TRBJ1-1 and V is TRBV10-3; no definite D call. In germline, CDR1 is ENHRY, CDR2 SYGVKD. The CDR3 covers 13 residues. The V gene lost 4 bases and the J gene lost 5 bases, with 11 bases spanning the gap. CDR3 protein: CAISAEGRTEAFF. CDR3 sequence (DNA): TGTGCCATCAGTGCGGAGGGCCGGACTGAAGCTTTCTTT.

J is TRBJ2-2 and V is TRBV5-4; D is undetermined. Trimming shortened V by 0 bases and J by 5 bases, and 11 bases separated the two germline ends. The CDR3 has 15 residues. The V gene's germline CDR1 is SGHNT and CDR2 YYREEE (reference sequence). Here the CDR3 DNA reads TGTGCCAGCAGCTTGGCCAATATGGGAACCGGGGAGCTGTTTTTT. It codes for CASSLANMGTGELFF.

This clonotype was seen only a few times. V usage is TRBV6-2 or TRBV6-3 and J usage is TRBJ2-7, with D hard to call. This CDR3 is 13 amino acids long. The germline CDR1 and CDR2 sequences are MNHEY and SVGEGT. Trimming shortened V by 5 bases and J by 2 bases, and 10 bases separated the two germline ends. The CDR3 DNA sequence: TGTGCCAGCAGTCCACCTCAAGCCTACGAGCAGTACTTC. Translation: CASSPPQAYEQYF.

This clonotype was counted once. The CDR3 loop reads CASTHSGNTIYF. The CDR3 nucleotides read TGTGCCAGTACTCACTCTGGAAACACCATATATTTT. The genes are TRBV19 and TRBJ1-3; D remains ambiguous. Germline V CDR1 and CDR2: LNHDA, SQIVND (reference sequence). V lost 7 bases and J 0 bases, leaving 4 bases between the germline ends. The CDR3 consists of 12 residues.

In this sample, this clonotype turned up a few times. The chain has TRBV15 and TRBJ1-1; 8 bases are a match to TRBD1. Germline V lookup: CDR1 LNHNV, CDR2 YYDKDF (reference sequence). The CDR3 runs to 13 residues. V was clipped by 5 bases and J by 8 bases; unmatched bases: 7. CDR3 residues: CATSGSRTGEAFF. The CDR3 DNA reads TGTGCCACCAGCGGCAGTCGGACAGGGGAAGCTTTCTTT. The whole variable domain, remainder taken from reference TRBV15 and TRBJ1-1, is DAMVIQNPRYQVTQFGKPVTLSCSQTLNHNVMYWYQQKSSQAPKLLFHYYDKDFNNEADTPDNFQSRRPNTSFCFLDIRSPGLGDTAMYLCATSGSRTGEAFFGQGTRLTVV.

In its sample, this clonotype was seen a few times. V is TRBV19 and J is TRBJ2-3, with TRBD2 matching 9 bases. The CDR3 is 14 residues long. Germline V gene sequence: CDR1 LNHDA, CDR2 SQIVND (reference sequence). The V gene end was trimmed by 1 base and the J gene end by 5 bases; junction bases not matched to a gene: 1. The CDR3 here is CASSIGLAVDTQYF. CDR3 nucleotide sequence: TGTGCCAGTAGTATAGGACTAGCGGTAGATACGCAGTATTTT.

This rearrangement joins TRBV27 to TRBJ1-5; the D is unclear. V was clipped by 3 bases and J by 2 bases, with 14 bases between them. CDR1 MNHEY and CDR2 SMNVEV come from the germline V gene (reference sequence). CDR3 length: 16 residues. The CDR3 DNA reads TGTGCCAGCAGTTTCTCGGGCCCGGGAGGCAATCAGCCCCAGCATTTT. Translating it yields CASSFSGPGGNQPQHF.